Given below is one T cell receptor beta chain in context. What it binds is not known. Here immunoSEQ multiplex PCR was the method, and the copy in TCRdb shows in-frame clones only, minus some. This table holds some 86,000 clones, around 91% found once. This sample stems from a study of OX40 agonist ivuxolimab in advanced cancers. Notes on the study in general: The authors also found low normalized T-cell clonal expansion in some nonresponders. Clonal expansion was among the lowest in partial responders at 0.1-3.0 mg/kg, especially CD8+.

Trimming removed 1 base from V and 8 bases from J, with 6 bases in between. This CDR3 comprises 12 residues. The germline gives CDR1 SGHVS, CDR2 FNYEAQ. Systemic immunosuppression or autoimmune disease history was grounds to exclude patients. This material consisted of CD4+ or CD8+ T cells sorted from blood, taken in a trial of the OX40 agonist ivuxolimab. The chain uses TRBV7-6 and TRBJ2-1, with D perhaps being TRBD1 or TRBD2 (5 bases each). The receptor was isolated from an adult with an advanced solid tumor such as melanoma, head and neck, liver or kidney cancer. The CDR3 nucleotides read TGTGCCAGCAGCTTAGTGGGGGATGAGCAGTTCTTC. Translated: CASSLVGDEQFF.